This T cell receptor (beta chain) is drawn from a study of CD8 T cells in Susac syndrome. When the RNA was reverse transcribed, random hexamers were used with an input of 0.5 to 1 ug. TCRdb re-analysed the immunoSEQ multiplex PCR reads in MiXCR, keeping a single row per CDR3 protein. This sample yields some 150,000 distinct CDR3 sequences, of which roughly 94% are seen a single time; under 0.095% belongs to the top ten. The receptor's source is a human donor in good health. Sequencing was performed on CD4+ T cells from PBMCs.

CDR3 sequence reads: CASSNRGLDTEAFF. The CDR3, as DNA: TGTGCCAGCAGCAACAGGGGGCTGGACACTGAAGCTTTCTTT. The chain links TRBV3-1 to TRBJ1-1, with 9 bases aligning to TRBD1. V shed 5 bases and J 3 bases; nucleotides not matched to a gene: 4. The germline gives CDR1 LGHDT, CDR2 YNNKEL (reference sequence). The CDR3 is made up of 14 amino acids.